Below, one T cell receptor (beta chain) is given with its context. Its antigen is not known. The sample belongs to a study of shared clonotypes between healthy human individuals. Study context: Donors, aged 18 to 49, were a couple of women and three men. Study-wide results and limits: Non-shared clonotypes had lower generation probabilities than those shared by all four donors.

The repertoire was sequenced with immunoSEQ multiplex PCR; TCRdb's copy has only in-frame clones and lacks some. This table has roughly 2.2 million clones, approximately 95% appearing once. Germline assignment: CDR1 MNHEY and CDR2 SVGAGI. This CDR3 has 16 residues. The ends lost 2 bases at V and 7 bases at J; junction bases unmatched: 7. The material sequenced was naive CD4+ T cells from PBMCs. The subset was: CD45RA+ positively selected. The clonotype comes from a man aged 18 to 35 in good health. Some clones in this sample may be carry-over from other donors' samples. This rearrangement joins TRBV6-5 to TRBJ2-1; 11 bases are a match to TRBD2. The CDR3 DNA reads TGTGCCAGCAGTTACGTTAGCGGGAGGGCTGGGAATGAGCAGTTCTTC. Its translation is CASSYVSGRAGNEQFF.